The 6 T cell receptor beta chains below were found in one sample sequenced in a study of T cells in women clearing cervical HPV infection. The method was immunoSEQ multiplex PCR; TCRdb's version includes in-frame clones alone and lacks a portion of them. This repertoire includes 31,000 or so clones. The sample was blood buffy coat. These receptors were obtained from a woman aged 18 to 75 with a cervical HPV16 infection that either progressed to CIN3+ or cleared (not recorded which).

Worth noting for this clone: Sequence at one end of the junction differs from germline and may be a read error. The read comes to an end 3 residues before the CDR3 does, leaving the germline J gene to fill in the end. The chain employs TRBV7-2 and TRBJ2-4, with 7 bases aligning to TRBD2. Germline V gene data show CDR1 as SGHTA and CDR2 as FQGNSA. This CDR3 has 14 amino acids. The CDR3 loop is CASSYAGARNIQYF. The CDR3 bases that were read are TGTGCCAGCAGCTACGCGGGAGCCAGAAACATT.

Comment on this clone: The read is 3 residues too short to cover the CDR3 end, so that end is filled in from the germline J gene. V usage is TRBV6-2 or TRBV6-3 and J usage is TRBJ1-2; TRBD1 agrees at 9 bases. The CDR3 runs to 14 residues. Germline V gene lookup returns CDR1 MNHEY and CDR2 SVGEGT. The CDR3 sequence is CASSYRDRGEGYTF. CDR3 DNA (partial): TGTGCCAGCAGTTACCGAGACAGGGGGGAAGGC.

As for this clone: One end of the junction fails to match germline, which may point to a read error. The read falls 3 residues short of the CDR3 end, and the missing part is taken from the germline J gene. V and J are TRBV7-2 and TRBJ2-1; tentative D call: TRBD2 (6 bases). The CDR3 sequence is 15 residues long. From germline, CDR1 is SGHTA and CDR2 FQGNSA. CDR3 DNA, as far as it was read: TGTGCCAGCAGCTCAGGACGGGACTCCCACAATGAG. This encodes CASSSGRDSHNE. The CDR3 as a whole reads CASSSGRDSHNEQFF.

On this clone: The read gets to within 3 residues of the CDR3 end, and the germline J gene fills in the rest. The rearrangement uses TRBV19 and TRBJ1-5; 10 positions agree with TRBD1. The CDR3 spans 18 residues. Germline loops: CDR1 LNHDA, CDR2 SQIVND (reference sequence). V lost 5 bases to trimming and J lost 5 bases; unmatched junction nucleotides: 15. The CDR3 loop is CASSSTHTGTGADQPQHF. CDR3 DNA, as far as it was read: TGTGCCAGTAGTTCCACTCATACAGGGACAGGGGCGGATCAGCCC.

Of note for this clone: The CDR3 is cut off 3 residues early in the read; its end comes from the germline J gene. J is TRBJ2-3 and V is TRBV10-3, with unresolved D. Germline V CDR1 and CDR2: ENHRY, SYGVKD. V was pared by 0 bases and J by 4 bases, with 8 bases between. The CDR3 has 14 amino acids. This chain's CDR3 is CAISESGSSDTQYF. The CDR3 bases that were read are TGTGCCATCAGTGAGTCAGGTAGCTCAGATACG.

The CDR3 sequence: CASSDPDRGQYNEQFF. The part of the CDR3 DNA that was read is TGCGCCAGCAGTGACCCCGACAGGGGGCAATACAATGAG. The gene calls are TRBV10-1 and TRBJ2-1; TRBD1 aligns across 10 bases. Read coverage stops 3 residues before the CDR3 terminus; the germline J gene supplies the remainder. V gave up 3 bases and J gave up 4 bases; unmatched junction bases: 6. CDR3 length: 16 residues. CDR1 is WNHNN and CDR2 is SYGVQD in the germline V gene (reference sequence).